The 28 T cell receptor beta chains reported below all come from one sample, sequenced in a study of blood T cell repertoires in COVID-19. Profiling relied on immunoSEQ multiplex PCR, and the TCRdb table lists in-frame clones only, not all of them. The repertoire holds fewer than 450,000 clones, less than 95% seen once, with around 0.6% in the top ten. Sequenced input: PBMCs or T cells enriched from blood (not recorded which). The receptors originated from a man aged 18 to 29 who had recovered from COVID-19.

The genes are TRBV19 and TRBJ1-4; 7 nucleotides agree with TRBD1. Germline lookup yields CDR1 LNHDA and CDR2 SQIVND (reference sequence). Trimming removed 2 bases from V and 7 bases from J; junction bases left unmatched: 4. The CDR3 length is 14 residues. CDR3 in DNA: TGTGCCAGTAGTATAACAGGGGTGGGTGAAAAACTGTTTTTT. It specifies CASSITGVGEKLFF.

V and J are TRBV30 and TRBJ2-3; D remains ambiguous. Germline CDR1 GTSNPN, CDR2 SVGIG (reference sequence). The CDR3 has 14 amino acids. Trimming stripped 4 bases from V and 1 base from J, with 12 bases between. The CDR3 here is CAWISGGGTDTQYF. CDR3 coding DNA: TGTGCCTGGATTAGTGGCGGCGGCACAGATACGCAGTATTTT.

V gene TRBV5-1 combines with J gene TRBJ2-1; 12 nucleotides agree with TRBD2. The CDR3 extends over 17 amino acids. V trimming: 0 bases; J trimming: 8 bases; junction bases outside the gene matches: 9. Looked up from germline, CDR1 is SGHRS and CDR2 is YFSETQ. The CDR3 DNA sequence: TGCGCCAGCAGCTTGGTCTCGGGACTAGCGGGCGGCTATGAGCAGTTCTTC. It yields the protein CASSLVSGLAGGYEQFF.

V and J are TRBV10-3 and TRBJ2-6; D gene unclear. The germline CDR1 and CDR2 sequences are ENHRY and SYGVKD. This CDR3 comprises 15 residues. V was clipped by 2 bases and J by 0 bases, with 5 bases between them. The DNA of the CDR3 is TGTGCCATCAGTGAGAGCCTCTCTGGGGCCAACGTCCTGACTTTC. It encodes CAISESLSGANVLTF.

The gene calls are TRBV9 and TRBJ1-2; 8 bases map to TRBD1. The CDR3 covers 15 residues. Per the germline V gene, CDR1 is SGDLS and CDR2 is YYNGEE. The V gene end was trimmed by 0 bases and the J gene end by 4 bases; junction bases not matched to a gene: 5. The CDR3 DNA reads TGTGCCAGCAGCGTAGGACAGGGGAGCTCCTATGGCTACACCTTC. Translation: CASSVGQGSSYGYTF.

This chain uses TRBV6-2 or TRBV6-3 with TRBJ1-5, with no clear D. V shed 4 bases and J shed 7 bases, with 20 bases lying between them. There are 16 residues in the CDR3. Germline lookup yields CDR1 MNHEY and CDR2 SVGEGT. The CDR3 region has the DNA TGTGCCAGCAGTTCCGACCCGTACGGGGTTGAGCAGCCCCAGCATTTT. This gives the protein CASSSDPYGVEQPQHF.

The V and J genes are TRBV30 and TRBJ2-5, with no clear D. The CDR3 loop spans 11 amino acids. Trimming removed 2 bases at V and 3 bases at J, with 4 bases between. Germline CDR1 is GTSNPN and CDR2 is SVGIG (reference sequence). CDR3 loop: CAWSLEETQYF. The CDR3 DNA follows: TGTGCCTGGAGTTTAGAAGAGACCCAGTACTTC.

This clone was detected a few times. The chain uses TRBV28 and TRBJ2-5; 7 nucleotides line up with TRBD2. The CDR3 totals 12 residues. J gave up 5 bases and V 8 bases, and 5 bases lay outside the gene matches. Per germline, CDR1 MDHEN and CDR2 SYDVKM. CDR3 sequence reads: CASGGVGETQYF. Here the CDR3 DNA reads TGTGCCAGCGGGGGGGTTGGGGAGACCCAGTACTTC.

This chain connects TRBV30 to TRBJ2-7; 7 positions match TRBD1. The trim removed 3 bases at V and 0 bases at J, leaving 2 bases unmatched. There are 13 residues in the CDR3. In germline, CDR1 is GTSNPN, CDR2 SVGIG (reference sequence). CDR3 amino acids: CAWSWDSSYEQYF. CDR3 in DNA: TGTGCCTGGAGCTGGGACAGCTCCTACGAGCAGTACTTC.

The chain is built from TRBV27 and TRBJ2-1, with 9 bases identical to TRBD2. In germline, CDR1 is MNHEY, CDR2 SMNVEV (reference sequence). V was clipped by 2 bases and J by 7 bases; unmatched bases: 0. This CDR3 region has 13 residues. The CDR3 DNA sequence: TGTGCCAGCAGTTTAGCGGGAGGGAATGAGCAGTTCTTC. It translates to CASSLAGGNEQFF.

The chain employs TRBV4-2 and TRBJ2-3; weak D call: TRBD2 (6 bases). The CDR3 totals 16 residues. V lost 3 bases, J lost 2 bases, and 15 bases lay in between. Germline assignment: CDR1 LGHNA and CDR2 YNFKEQ. This chain's CDR3 is CASSQSPPSDTDTQYF. For the CDR3, the DNA is TGTGCCAGCAGCCAGTCGCCCCCTAGCGACACAGATACGCAGTATTTT.

V is TRBV10-3 and J is TRBJ2-7, with D hard to call. The CDR3 spans 13 residues. Germline V gives CDR1 ENHRY, CDR2 SYGVKD. Deletions cut 2 bases from V and 0 bases from J, with 5 bases between. The CDR3 nucleotides read TGTGCCATCAGTGAGACTAACTCCTACGAGCAGTACTTC. Protein sequence: CAISETNSYEQYF.

The rearrangement uses TRBV5-4 and TRBJ1-3, with TRBD1 identical over 9 bases. V trimming: 4 bases; J trimming: 4 bases; junction bases outside the gene matches: 3. The CDR3 length is 14 residues. Germline-derived CDR1 and CDR2 are SGHNT and YYREEE (reference sequence). The CDR3, as DNA: TGTGCCAGCAGCGGGACAGGGTCGGGAAACACCATATATTTT. Protein sequence: CASSGTGSGNTIYF.

This chain links TRBV27 with TRBJ1-1; 8 bases align to TRBD1. The CDR3 sequence is 14 residues long. V was clipped by 10 bases and J by 4 bases; unmatched bases: 11. Germline loops: CDR1 MNHEY, CDR2 SMNVEV (reference sequence). The CDR3 sequence: CATRPGGGITEAFF. Here the CDR3 DNA reads TGTGCCACCCGACCAGGGGGCGGCATCACTGAAGCTTTCTTT.

The chain has TRBV29-1 and TRBJ1-1; maybe TRBD1 (6 bases). In germline, CDR1 is SQVTM, CDR2 ANQGSEA. The CDR3 is 14 residues long. V was clipped by 4 bases and J by 4 bases, with 16 bases between them. The CDR3 sequence: CSVGRGARSTEAFF. The CDR3 DNA reads TGCAGCGTTGGGCGGGGGGCGAGATCCACTGAAGCTTTCTTT. The whole variable domain, remainder taken from reference TRBV29-1 and TRBJ1-1, is SAVISQKPSRDICQRGTSLTIQCQVDSQVTMMFWYRQQPGQSLTLIATANQGSEATYESGFVIDKFPISRPNLTFSTLTVSNMSPEDSSIYLCSVGRGARSTEAFFGQGTRLTVV.

This chain links TRBV6-5 with TRBJ1-3; D is unresolved. The CDR3 is 13 residues long. The V gene's germline CDR1 is MNHEY and CDR2 SVGAGI. V lost 8 bases and J 0 bases, leaving 8 bases between the germline ends. CDR3 DNA: TGTGCCAGCTCGCGGGCCTCTGGAAACACCATATATTTT. This gives the protein CASSRASGNTIYF.

This clone appeared once. The rearrangement links TRBV13 to TRBJ2-1, with D perhaps matching TRBD2 (5 bases). CDR1 and CDR2 (germline): PRHDT, FYEKMQ (reference sequence). This CDR3 comprises 14 residues. The V and J ends lost 10 bases and 8 bases respectively, with 21 bases between them. The CDR3 nucleotides read TGTGCCACCCTAAAGTACGAGGGATTGGATGAGCAGTTCTTC. This encodes CATLKYEGLDEQFF.

This chain uses TRBV19 with TRBJ1-3, with D perhaps matching TRBD1 (5 bases). Germline CDR1 LNHDA, CDR2 SQIVND (reference sequence). This CDR3 is 14 amino acids long. With 7 bases removed from V and 0 bases from J, the gap between germline ends came to 10 bases. The CDR3 reads CASKGLDSGNTIYF. CDR3 coding DNA: TGTGCCAGTAAGGGACTGGACTCTGGAAACACCATATATTTT.

This chain joins TRBV3-1 (or the pseudogene TRBV3-2) and TRBJ2-6, with D maybe TRBD1 (5 bases). Germline V gene data show CDR1 as LGHDT and CDR2 as YNNKEL (reference sequence). V dropped 2 bases and J dropped 0 bases, with 14 bases sitting between them. The CDR3 loop spans 18 amino acids. CDR3 protein: CASSQFSGGHSGANVLTF. The CDR3, as DNA: TGTGCCAGCAGCCAATTTTCGGGCGGACACTCTGGGGCCAACGTCCTGACTTTC.

With respect to this clone: This clone may be a read error of a much larger clone one base away. CDR3 sequence: CASSRTSGNTGELFF. The DNA of the CDR3 is TGTGCCAGCAGCCGGACTAGCGGGAACACCGGGGAGCTGTTTTTT. The chain links TRBV7-3 to TRBJ2-2, with TRBD2 matching over 10 bases. This CDR3 region has 15 residues. V trimming: 5 bases; J trimming: 1 base; junction bases outside the gene matches: 1. The germline gives CDR1 SGHTA, CDR2 FQGTGA. Full variable domain (outside the CDR3, taken from reference TRBV7-3 and TRBJ2-2): GAGVSQTPSNKVTEKGKYVELRCDPISGHTALYWYRQSLGQGPEFLIYFQGTGAADDSGLPNDRFFAVRPEGSVSTLKIQRTERGDSAVYLCASSRTSGNTGELFFGEGSRLTVL.

The chain couples TRBV4-1 to TRBJ1-6; TRBD1 aligns across 9 bases. Germline CDR1 reads MGHRA; CDR2 reads YSYEKL. This CDR3 is built from 17 residues. Trimming at V came to 6 bases and at J to 0 bases, leaving 6 bases not matched to a gene. CDR3 nucleotides: TGCGCCAGCAGGGGACAGGGACCGAGCTCCTATAATTCACCCCTCCACTTT. It translates to CASRGQGPSSYNSPLHF.

The V gene is TRBV10-3, the J gene TRBJ2-1; tentatively, D is TRBD1 (6 bases). The V end was cut by 0 bases, the J end by 10 bases, with 13 bases between. Germline lookup yields CDR1 ENHRY and CDR2 SYGVKD. The CDR3 sequence is 14 residues long. CDR3: CAISESTGFEEQFF. In DNA form, the CDR3 reads TGTGCCATCAGTGAGTCGACAGGTTTCGAGGAGCAGTTCTTC.

The V and J genes are TRBV2 and TRBJ2-2; 11 bases align to TRBD2. CDR3 length: 15 amino acids. Germline CDR1 and CDR2: SNHLY and FYNNEI. J lost 5 bases, V lost 5 bases, and 4 bases had no gene match. The CDR3 reads CASSLAGGGTGELFF. CDR3 bases: TGTGCCAGCAGTTTAGCGGGAGGGGGAACCGGGGAGCTGTTTTTT. Filled out from reference TRBV2 and TRBJ2-2, the complete variable domain reads EPEVTQTPSHQVTQMGQEVILRCVPISNHLYFYWYRQILGQKVEFLVSFYNNEISEKSEIFDDQFSVERPDGSNFTLKIRSTKLEDSAMYFCASSLAGGGTGELFFGEGSRLTVL.

The chain uses TRBV19 and TRBJ2-7, with D perhaps matching TRBD1 (6 bases). Germline V lookup: CDR1 LNHDA, CDR2 SQIVND (reference sequence). V was clipped by 2 bases and J by 0 bases, with 11 bases between them. This CDR3 is 15 amino acids long. CDR3 DNA: TGTGCCAGTAGTATACCTGGACAGCGCTCCTACGAGCAGTACTTC. Its protein is CASSIPGQRSYEQYF.

The V and J genes are TRBV11-2 and TRBJ1-2; a weak D match, TRBD1 (5 bases). Trimming stripped 2 bases from V and 4 bases from J, with 17 bases between. The CDR3 consists of 16 residues. From germline, CDR1 is SGHAT and CDR2 FQNNGV. CDR3 in DNA: TGTGCCAGCAGCTTAAGTCCTTCGTCAGGGCTCTATGGCTACACCTTC. Translation gives CASSLSPSSGLYGYTF.

The rearrangement uses TRBV28 and TRBJ1-1, with 8 bases aligning to TRBD1. This CDR3 has 14 residues. The germline V gene encodes CDR1 MDHEN and CDR2 SYDVKM. Germline trimming cut 8 bases from V and 5 bases from J; bases unmatched to any gene: 10. The CDR3 DNA reads TGTGCCAGCGAGCGAACAGGGGGATTTACTGAAGCTTTCTTT. Translated: CASERTGGFTEAFF.

The chain combines TRBV11-2 with TRBJ1-5; no firm D call. Germline values: CDR1 SGHAT, CDR2 FQNNGV. This CDR3 spans 15 amino acids. V was shortened by 1 base and J by 3 bases, with 10 bases between the two germline ends. As DNA, the CDR3 is TGTGCCAGCAGCTTAGGAGCAGGCTTCAATCAGCCCCAGCATTTT. Protein: CASSLGAGFNQPQHF.

J is TRBJ2-1 and V is TRBV28; TRBD2 matches at 7 bases. This CDR3 comprises 15 residues. Germline values: CDR1 MDHEN, CDR2 SYDVKM. Trimming took 1 base from V and 5 from J; bases not matched to a gene: 5. As DNA, the CDR3 is TGTGCCAGCAGTTTATTCCCAAGCGGGAACAATGAGCAGTTCTTC. Translation gives CASSLFPSGNNEQFF.